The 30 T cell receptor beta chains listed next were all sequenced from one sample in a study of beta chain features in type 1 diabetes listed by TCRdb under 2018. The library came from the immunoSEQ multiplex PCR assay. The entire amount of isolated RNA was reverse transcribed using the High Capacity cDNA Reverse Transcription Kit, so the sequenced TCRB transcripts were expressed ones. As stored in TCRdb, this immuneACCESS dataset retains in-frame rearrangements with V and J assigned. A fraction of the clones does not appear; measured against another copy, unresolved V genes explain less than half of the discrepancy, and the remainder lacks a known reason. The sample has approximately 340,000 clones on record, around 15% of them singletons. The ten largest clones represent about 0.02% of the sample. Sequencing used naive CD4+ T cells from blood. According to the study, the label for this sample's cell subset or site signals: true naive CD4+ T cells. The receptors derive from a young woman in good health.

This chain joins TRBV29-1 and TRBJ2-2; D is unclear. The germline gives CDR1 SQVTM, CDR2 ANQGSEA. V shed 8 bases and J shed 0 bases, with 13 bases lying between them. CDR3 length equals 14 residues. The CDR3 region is CSFRQNPNTGELFF. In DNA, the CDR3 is TGCAGCTTTCGACAAAATCCGAACACCGGGGAGCTGTTTTTT.

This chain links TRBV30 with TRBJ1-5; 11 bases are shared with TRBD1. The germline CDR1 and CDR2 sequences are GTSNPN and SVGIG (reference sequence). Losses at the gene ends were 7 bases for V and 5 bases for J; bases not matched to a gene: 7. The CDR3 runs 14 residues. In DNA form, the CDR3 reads TGTGCCTTTCGGGACAGGGGGGTTGATCAGCCCCAGCATTTT. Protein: CAFRDRGVDQPQHF.

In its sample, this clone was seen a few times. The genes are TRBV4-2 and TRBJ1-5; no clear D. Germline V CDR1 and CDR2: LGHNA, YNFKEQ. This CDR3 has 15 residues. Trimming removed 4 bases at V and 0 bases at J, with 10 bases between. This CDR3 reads CASSPSGLSNQPQHF. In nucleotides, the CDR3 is TGTGCCAGCAGCCCTTCGGGTCTTAGCAATCAGCCCCAGCATTTT.

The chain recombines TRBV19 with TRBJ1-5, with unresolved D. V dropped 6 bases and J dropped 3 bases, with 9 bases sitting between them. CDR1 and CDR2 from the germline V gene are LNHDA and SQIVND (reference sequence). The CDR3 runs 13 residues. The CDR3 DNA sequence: TGTGCCAGTAGGAACAGCCTCAATCAGCCCCAGCATTTT. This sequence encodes CASRNSLNQPQHF.

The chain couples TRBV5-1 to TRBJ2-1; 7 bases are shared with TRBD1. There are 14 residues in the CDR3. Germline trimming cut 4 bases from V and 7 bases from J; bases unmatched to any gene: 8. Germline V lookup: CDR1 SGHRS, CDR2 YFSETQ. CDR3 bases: TGCGCCAGCAGCCCCTGGACAGGACCGAATGAGCAGTTCTTC. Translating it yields CASSPWTGPNEQFF.

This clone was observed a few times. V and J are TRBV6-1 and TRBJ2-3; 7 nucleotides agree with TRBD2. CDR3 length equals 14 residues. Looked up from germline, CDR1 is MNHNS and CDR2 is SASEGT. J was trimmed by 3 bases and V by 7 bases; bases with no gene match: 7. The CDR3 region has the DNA TGTGCCAGCATCGCGGGAGTAAAAACAGATACGCAGTATTTT. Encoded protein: CASIAGVKTDTQYF.

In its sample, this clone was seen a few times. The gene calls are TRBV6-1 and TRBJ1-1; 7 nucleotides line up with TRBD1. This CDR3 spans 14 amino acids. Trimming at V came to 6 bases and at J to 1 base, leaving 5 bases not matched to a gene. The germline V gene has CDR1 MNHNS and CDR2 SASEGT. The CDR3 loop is CASREGAGNTEAFF. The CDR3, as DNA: TGTGCCAGCAGGGAGGGGGCCGGGAACACTGAAGCTTTCTTT.

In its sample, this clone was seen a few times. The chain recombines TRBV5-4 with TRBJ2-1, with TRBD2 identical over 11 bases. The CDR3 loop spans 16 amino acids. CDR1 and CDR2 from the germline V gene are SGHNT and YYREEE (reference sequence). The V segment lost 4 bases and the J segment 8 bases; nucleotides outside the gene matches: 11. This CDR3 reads CASSGGTSGLFDEQFF. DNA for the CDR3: TGTGCCAGCAGCGGGGGGACTAGCGGACTCTTCGATGAGCAGTTCTTC.

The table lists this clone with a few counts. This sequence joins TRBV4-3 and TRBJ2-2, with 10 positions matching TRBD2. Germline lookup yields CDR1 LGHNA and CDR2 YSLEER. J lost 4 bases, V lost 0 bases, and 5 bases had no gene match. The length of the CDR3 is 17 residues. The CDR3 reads CASSQDVIAGGTGELFF. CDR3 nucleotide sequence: TGCGCCAGCAGCCAAGATGTGATAGCGGGAGGCACCGGGGAGCTGTTTTTT.

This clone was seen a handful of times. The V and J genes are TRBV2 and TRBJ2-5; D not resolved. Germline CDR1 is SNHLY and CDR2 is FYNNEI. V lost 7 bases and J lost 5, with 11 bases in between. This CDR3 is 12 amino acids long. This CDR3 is CASTPSRETQYF. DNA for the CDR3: TGTGCCAGCACCCCCTCGCGTGAGACCCAGTACTTC.

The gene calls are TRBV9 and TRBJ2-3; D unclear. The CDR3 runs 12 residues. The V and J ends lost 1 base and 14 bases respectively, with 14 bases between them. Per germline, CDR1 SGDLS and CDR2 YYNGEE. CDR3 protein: CASSVIRVTGYF. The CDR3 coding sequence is TGTGCCAGCAGCGTAATCCGAGTGACGGGGTATTTT.

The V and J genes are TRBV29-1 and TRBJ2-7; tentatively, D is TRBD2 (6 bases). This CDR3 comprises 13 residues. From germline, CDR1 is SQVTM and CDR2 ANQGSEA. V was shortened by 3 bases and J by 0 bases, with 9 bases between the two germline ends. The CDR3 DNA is TGCAGCGTTGAGGTGGGGGGCTCCTACGAGCAGTACTTC. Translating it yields CSVEVGGSYEQYF.

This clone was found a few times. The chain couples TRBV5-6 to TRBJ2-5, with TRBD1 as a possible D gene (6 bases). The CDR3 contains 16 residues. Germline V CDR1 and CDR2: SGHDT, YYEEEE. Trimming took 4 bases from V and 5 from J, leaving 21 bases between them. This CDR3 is CASSGYKGETTETQYF. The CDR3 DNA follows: TGTGCCAGCAGCGGTTATAAGGGGGAAACTACGGAGACCCAGTACTTC.

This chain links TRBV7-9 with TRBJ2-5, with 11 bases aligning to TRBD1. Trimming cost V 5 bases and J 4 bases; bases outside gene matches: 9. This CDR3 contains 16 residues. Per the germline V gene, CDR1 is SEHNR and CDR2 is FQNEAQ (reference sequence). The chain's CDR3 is CASSGRDRGYRETQYF. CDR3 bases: TGTGCCAGCAGCGGCCGGGACAGGGGGTATCGAGAGACCCAGTACTTC.

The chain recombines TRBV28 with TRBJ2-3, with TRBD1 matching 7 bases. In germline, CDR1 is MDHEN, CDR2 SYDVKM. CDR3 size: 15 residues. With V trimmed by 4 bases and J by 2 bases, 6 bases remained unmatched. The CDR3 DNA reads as TGTGCCAGCAGTTCCCCCGGGACAGCCACAGATACGCAGTATTTT. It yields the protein CASSSPGTATDTQYF.

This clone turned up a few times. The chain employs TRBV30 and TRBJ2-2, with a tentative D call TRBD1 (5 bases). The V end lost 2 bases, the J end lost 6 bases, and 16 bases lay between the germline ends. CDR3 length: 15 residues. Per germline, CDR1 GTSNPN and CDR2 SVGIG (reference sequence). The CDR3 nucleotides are TGTGCCTGGAGTCCGCAGGGTGGAGCATCCGGGGAGCTGTTTTTT. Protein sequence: CAWSPQGGASGELFF. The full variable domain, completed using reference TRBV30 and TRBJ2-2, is SQTIHQWPATLVQPVGSPLSLECTVEGTSNPNLYWYRQAAGRGLQLLFYSVGIGQISSEVPQNLSASRPQDRQFILSSKKLLLSDSGFYLCAWSPQGGASGELFFGEGSRLTVL.

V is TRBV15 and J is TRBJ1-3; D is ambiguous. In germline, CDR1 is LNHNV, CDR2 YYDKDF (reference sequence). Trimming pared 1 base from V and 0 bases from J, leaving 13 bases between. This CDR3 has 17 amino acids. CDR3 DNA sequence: TGTGCCACCAGCAGAGCCAGGTGGGAGAGCTCTGGAAACACCATATATTTT. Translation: CATSRARWESSGNTIYF.

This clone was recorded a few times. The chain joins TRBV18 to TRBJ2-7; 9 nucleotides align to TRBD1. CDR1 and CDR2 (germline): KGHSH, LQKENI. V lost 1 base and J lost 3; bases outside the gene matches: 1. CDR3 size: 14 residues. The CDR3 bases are TGTGCCAGCTCACCACGACAGGGGGGCTACGAGCAGTACTTC. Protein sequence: CASSPRQGGYEQYF. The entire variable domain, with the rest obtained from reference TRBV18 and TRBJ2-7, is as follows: NAGVMQNPRHLVRRRGQEARLRCSPMKGHSHVYWYRQLPEEGLKFMVYLQKENIIDESGMPKERFSAEFPKEGPSILRIQQVVRGDSAAYFCASSPRQGGYEQYFGPGTRLTVT.

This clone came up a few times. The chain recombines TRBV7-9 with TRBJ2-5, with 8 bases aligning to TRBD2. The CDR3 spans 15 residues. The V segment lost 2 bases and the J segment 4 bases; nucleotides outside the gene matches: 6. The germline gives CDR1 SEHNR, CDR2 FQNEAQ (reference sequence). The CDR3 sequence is CASSLTAGVGETQYF. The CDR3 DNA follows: TGTGCCAGCAGCTTAACAGCGGGAGTGGGAGAGACCCAGTACTTC.

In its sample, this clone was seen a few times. The CDR3 nucleotides read TGTGCCAGCATTATGGACAGCCCCGGGGAGACCCAGTACTTC. It yields the protein CASIMDSPGETQYF. The genes are TRBV28 and TRBJ2-5, with D possibly matching TRBD1 (6 bases). V was shortened by 7 bases and J by 5 bases, with 17 bases between the two germline ends. The length of the CDR3 is 14 residues. The germline CDR1 and CDR2 sequences are MDHEN and SYDVKM.

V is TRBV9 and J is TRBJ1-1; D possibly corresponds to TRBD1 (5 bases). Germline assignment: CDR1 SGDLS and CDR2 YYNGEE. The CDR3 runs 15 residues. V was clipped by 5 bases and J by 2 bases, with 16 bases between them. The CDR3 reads CASSQLKGVNTEAFF. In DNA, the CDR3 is TGTGCCAGCAGTCAGTTGAAAGGGGTTAACACTGAAGCTTTCTTT.

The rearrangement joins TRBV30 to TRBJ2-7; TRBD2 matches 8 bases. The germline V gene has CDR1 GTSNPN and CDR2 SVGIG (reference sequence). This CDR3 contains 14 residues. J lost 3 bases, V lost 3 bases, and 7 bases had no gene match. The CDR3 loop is CAWSGRGGLYEQYF. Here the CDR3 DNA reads TGTGCCTGGAGCGGTCGGGGGGGCCTCTACGAGCAGTACTTC.

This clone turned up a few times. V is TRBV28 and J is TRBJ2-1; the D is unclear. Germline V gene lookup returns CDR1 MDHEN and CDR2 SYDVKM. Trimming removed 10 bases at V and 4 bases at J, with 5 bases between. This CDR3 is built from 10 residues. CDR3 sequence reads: CATIYNEQFF. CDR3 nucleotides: TGTGCCACCATTTACAATGAGCAGTTCTTC.

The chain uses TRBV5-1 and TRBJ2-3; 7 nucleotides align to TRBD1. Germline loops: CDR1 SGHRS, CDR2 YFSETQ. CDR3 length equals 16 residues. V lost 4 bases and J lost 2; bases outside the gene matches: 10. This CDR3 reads CASSPPSGQTTDTQYF. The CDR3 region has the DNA TGCGCCAGCAGCCCACCCTCGGGACAGACCACAGATACGCAGTATTTT.

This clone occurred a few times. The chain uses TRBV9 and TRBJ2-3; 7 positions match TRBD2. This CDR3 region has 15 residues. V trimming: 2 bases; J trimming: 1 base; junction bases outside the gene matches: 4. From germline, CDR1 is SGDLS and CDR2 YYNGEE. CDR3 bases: TGTGCCAGCAGCGTGCAGGGAGGGCGCACAGATACGCAGTATTTT. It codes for CASSVQGGRTDTQYF.

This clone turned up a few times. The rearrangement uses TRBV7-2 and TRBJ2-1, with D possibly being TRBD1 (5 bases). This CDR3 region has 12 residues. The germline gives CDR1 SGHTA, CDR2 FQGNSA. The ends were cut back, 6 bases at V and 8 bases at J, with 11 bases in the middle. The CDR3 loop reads CASSRDRHEQFF. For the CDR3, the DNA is TGTGCCAGCAGTCGCGACAGACATGAGCAGTTCTTC.

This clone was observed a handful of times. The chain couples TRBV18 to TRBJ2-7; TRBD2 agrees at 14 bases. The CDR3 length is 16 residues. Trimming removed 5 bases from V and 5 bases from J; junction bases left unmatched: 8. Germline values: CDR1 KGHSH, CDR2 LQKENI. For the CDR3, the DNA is TGTGCCAGCTCATCGGGGGGGACTAGCGGGAGCGACGAGCAGTACTTC. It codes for CASSSGGTSGSDEQYF.

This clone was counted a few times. CDR3 sequence (DNA): TGTGCCAGCAGGGACACAGGGGATTCTACAGATACGCAGTATTTT. This sequence encodes CASRDTGDSTDTQYF. V usage is TRBV2 and J usage is TRBJ2-3, with TRBD1 matching over 7 bases. J lost 3 bases, V lost 6 bases, and 9 bases had no gene match. Germline CDR1 reads SNHLY; CDR2 reads FYNNEI. There are 15 residues in the CDR3.

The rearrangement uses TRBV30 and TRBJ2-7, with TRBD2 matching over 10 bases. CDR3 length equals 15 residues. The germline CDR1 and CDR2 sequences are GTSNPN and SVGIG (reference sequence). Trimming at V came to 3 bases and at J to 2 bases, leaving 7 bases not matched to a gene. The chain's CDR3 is CAWRPTSGTPYEQYF. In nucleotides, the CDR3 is TGTGCCTGGAGACCAACTAGCGGGACCCCCTACGAGCAGTACTTC.

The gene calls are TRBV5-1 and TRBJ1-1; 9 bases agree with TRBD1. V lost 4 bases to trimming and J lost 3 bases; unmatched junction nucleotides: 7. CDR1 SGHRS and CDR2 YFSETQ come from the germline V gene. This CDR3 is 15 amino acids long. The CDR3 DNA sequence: TGCGCCAGCAGCCCCGGACAGGGGTCCCACACTGAAGCTTTCTTT. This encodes CASSPGQGSHTEAFF.